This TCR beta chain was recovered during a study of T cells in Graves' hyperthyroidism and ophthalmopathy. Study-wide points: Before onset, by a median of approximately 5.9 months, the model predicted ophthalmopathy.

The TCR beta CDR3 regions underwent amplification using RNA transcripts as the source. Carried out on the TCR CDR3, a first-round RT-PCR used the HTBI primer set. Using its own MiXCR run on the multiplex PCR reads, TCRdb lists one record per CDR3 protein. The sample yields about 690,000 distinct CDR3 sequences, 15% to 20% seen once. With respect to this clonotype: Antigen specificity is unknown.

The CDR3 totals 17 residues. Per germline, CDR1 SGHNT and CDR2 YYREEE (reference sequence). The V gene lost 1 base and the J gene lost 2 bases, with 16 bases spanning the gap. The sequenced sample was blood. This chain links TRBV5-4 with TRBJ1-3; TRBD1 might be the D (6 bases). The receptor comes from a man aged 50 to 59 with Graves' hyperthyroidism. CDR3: CASSLLNMGATGNTIYF. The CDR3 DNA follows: TGTGCCAGCAGCTTGCTTAACATGGGGGCCACTGGAAACACCATATATTTT.